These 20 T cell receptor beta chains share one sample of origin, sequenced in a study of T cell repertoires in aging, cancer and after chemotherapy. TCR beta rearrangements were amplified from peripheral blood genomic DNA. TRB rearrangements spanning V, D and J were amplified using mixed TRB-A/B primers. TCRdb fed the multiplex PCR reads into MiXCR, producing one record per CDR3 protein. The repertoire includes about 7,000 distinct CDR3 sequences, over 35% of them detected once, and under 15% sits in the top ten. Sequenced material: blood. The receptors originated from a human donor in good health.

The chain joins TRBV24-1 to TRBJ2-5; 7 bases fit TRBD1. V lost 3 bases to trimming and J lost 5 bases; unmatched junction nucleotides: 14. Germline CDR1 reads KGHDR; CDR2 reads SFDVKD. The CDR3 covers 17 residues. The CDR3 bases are TGTGCCACCAGTGATGGGGGACAGACACTAGGGTTTGAGACCCAGTACTTC. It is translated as CATSDGGQTLGFETQYF.

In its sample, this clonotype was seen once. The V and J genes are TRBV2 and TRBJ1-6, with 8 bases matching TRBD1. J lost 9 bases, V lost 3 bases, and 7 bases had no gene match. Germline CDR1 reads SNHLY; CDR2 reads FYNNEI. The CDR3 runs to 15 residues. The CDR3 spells CASSDAGGGGSPLHF. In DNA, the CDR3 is TGTGCCAGCAGTGATGCAGGGGGCGGGGGTTCACCCCTCCACTTT.

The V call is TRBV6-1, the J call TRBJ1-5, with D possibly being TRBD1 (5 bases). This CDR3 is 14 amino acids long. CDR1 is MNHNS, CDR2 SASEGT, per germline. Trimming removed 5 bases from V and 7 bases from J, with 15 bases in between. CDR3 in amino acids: CASSFVQGSQPQHF. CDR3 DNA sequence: TGTGCCAGCAGTTTCGTCCAGGGCTCCCAGCCCCAGCATTTT.

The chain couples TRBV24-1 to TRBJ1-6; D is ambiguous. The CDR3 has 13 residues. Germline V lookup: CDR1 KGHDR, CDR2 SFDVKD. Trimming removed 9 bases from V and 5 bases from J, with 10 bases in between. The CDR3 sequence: CATALLNNSPLHF. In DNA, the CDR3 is TGTGCCACCGCTCTTTTGAATAATTCACCCCTCCACTTT.

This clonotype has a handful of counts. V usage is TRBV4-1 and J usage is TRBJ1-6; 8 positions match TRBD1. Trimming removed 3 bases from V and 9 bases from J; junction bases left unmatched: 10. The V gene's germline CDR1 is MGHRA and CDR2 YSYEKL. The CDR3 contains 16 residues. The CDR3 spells CASSHPGQEVGSPLHF. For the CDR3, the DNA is TGCGCCAGCAGCCACCCGGGACAGGAAGTAGGTTCACCCCTCCACTTT.

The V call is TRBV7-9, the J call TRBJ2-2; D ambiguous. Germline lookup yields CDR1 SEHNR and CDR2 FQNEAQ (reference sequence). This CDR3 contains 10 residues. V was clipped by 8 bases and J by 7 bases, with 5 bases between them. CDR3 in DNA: TGTGCCAGCGAAATCGGGGAGCTGTTTTTT. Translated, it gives CASEIGELFF. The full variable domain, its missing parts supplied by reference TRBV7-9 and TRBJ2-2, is DTGVSQNPRHKITKRGQNVTFRCDPISEHNRLYWYRQTLGQGPEFLTYFQNEAQLEKSRLLSDRFSAERPKGSFSTLEIQRTEQGDSAMYLCASEIGELFFGEGSRLTVL.

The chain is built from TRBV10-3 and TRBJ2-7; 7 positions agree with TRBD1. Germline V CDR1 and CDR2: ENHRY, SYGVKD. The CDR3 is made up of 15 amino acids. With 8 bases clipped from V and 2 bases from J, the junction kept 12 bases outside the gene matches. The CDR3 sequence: CAISPPTGKPYEQYF. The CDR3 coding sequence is TGTGCCATCTCCCCCCCGACAGGGAAACCCTACGAGCAGTACTTC.

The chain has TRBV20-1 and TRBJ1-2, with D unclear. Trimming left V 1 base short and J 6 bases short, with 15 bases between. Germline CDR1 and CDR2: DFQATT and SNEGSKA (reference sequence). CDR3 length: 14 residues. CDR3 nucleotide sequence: TGCAGTGCTAGAGGTTGGCAGGTGGCGGATGGCTACACCTTC. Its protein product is CSARGWQVADGYTF.

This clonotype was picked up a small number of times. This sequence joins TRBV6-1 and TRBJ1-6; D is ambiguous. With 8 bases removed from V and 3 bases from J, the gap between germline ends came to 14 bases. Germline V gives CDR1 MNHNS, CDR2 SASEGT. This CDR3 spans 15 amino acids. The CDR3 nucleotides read TGTGCCAGCCGGGAGTCGGGCAACTATAATTCACCCCTCCACTTT. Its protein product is CASRESGNYNSPLHF.

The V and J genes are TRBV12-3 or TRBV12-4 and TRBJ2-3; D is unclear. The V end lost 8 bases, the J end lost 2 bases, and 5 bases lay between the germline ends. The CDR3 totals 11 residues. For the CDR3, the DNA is TGTGCCAGCTCTAACACAGATACGCAGTATTTT. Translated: CASSNTDTQYF.

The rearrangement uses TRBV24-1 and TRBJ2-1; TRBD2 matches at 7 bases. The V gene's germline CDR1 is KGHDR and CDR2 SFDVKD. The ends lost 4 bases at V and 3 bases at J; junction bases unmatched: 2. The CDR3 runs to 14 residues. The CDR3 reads CATSESGDYNEQFF. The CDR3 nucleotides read TGTGCCACCAGTGAAAGCGGGGACTACAATGAGCAGTTCTTC.

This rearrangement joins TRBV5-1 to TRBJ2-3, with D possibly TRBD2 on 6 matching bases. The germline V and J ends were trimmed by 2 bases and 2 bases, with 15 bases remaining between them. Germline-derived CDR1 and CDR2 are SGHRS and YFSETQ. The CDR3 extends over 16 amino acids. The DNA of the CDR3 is TGCGCCAGCAGCTTTGGGCGGGGTGGGTCCACAGATACGCAGTATTTT. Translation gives CASSFGRGGSTDTQYF.

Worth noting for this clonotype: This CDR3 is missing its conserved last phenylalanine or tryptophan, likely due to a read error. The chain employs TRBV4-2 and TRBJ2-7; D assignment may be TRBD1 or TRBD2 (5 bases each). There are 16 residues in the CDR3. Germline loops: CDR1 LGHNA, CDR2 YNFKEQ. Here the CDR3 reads CASSQDKGRISYEQYS. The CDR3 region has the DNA TGCGCCAGCAGCCAAGATAAGGGACGGATTTCCTACGAGCAGTACTCC.

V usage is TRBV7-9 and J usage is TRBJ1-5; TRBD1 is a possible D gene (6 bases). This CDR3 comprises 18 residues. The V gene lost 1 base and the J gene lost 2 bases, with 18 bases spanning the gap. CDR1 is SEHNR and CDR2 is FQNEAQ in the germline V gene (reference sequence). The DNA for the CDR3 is TGTGCCAGCAGCTTAGAGGCAGGGAGGGGGATCGGCAATCAGCCCCAGCATTTT. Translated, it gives CASSLEAGRGIGNQPQHF.

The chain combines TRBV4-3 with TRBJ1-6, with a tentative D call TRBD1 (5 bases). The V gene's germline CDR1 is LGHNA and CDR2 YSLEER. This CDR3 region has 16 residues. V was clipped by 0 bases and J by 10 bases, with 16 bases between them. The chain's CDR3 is CASSQEATVEESPLHF. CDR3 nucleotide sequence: TGCGCCAGCAGCCAAGAGGCGACAGTGGAAGAGTCACCCCTCCACTTT.

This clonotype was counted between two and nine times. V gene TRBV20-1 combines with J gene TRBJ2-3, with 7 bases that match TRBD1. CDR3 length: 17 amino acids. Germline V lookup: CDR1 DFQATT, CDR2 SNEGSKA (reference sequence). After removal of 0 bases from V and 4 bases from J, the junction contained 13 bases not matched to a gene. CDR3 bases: TGCAGTGCTAGAGATGGGGTGACAGGGTGGGGACCAGATACGCAGTATTTT. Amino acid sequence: CSARDGVTGWGPDTQYF.

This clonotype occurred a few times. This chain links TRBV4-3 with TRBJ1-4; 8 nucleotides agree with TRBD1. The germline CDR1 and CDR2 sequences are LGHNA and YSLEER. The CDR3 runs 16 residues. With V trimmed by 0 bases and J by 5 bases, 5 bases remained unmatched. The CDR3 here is CASSQDPGTGNEKLFF. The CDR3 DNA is TGCGCCAGCAGCCAAGACCCTGGGACAGGAAATGAAAAACTGTTTTTT.

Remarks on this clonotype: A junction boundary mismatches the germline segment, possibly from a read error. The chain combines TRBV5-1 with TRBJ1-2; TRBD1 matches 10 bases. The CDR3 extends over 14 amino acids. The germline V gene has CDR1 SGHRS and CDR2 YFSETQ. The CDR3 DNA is TGCGCCAGCAGCGCGGGACAGGGGCTTGGAAGAAGCTCCTTC. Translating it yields CASSAGQGLGRSSF.

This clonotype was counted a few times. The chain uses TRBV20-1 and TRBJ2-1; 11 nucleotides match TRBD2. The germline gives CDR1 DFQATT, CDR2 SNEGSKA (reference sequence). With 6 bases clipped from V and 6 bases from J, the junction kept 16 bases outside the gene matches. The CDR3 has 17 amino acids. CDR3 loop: CSANSGGAIRAPNEQFF. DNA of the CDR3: TGCAGTGCCAATAGCGGGGGGGCGATACGGGCCCCCAATGAGCAGTTCTTC.

DNA of the CDR3: TGCGCCAGCAGCCAAGATAGCAATCAGCCCCAGCATTTT. This translates into CASSQDSNQPQHF. The chain recombines TRBV4-3 with TRBJ1-5, with D hard to call. With 0 bases removed from V and 0 bases from J, the gap between germline ends came to 0 bases. The germline V gene encodes CDR1 LGHNA and CDR2 YSLEER. The CDR3 loop spans 13 amino acids.